Given below is one T cell receptor (beta chain) in context. The germline V gene has CDR1 SNHLY and CDR2 FYNNEI. This CDR3 has 18 amino acids. Trimming stripped 2 bases from V and 0 bases from J, with 19 bases between. These data come from a study of T cell changes during pregnancy in multiple sclerosis. Libraries were prepared by immunoSEQ multiplex PCR; TCRdb keeps only in-frame clonotypes and omits some of them. The top ten clones hold about 4.5% of a sample with roughly 90,000 clones, approximately 92% of them seen once. Sequencing used peripheral blood, obtained in the first trimester of pregnancy. The chain uses TRBV2 and TRBJ2-5, with D maybe TRBD2 (5 bases). The sequence was collected from a female donor with multiple sclerosis, enrolled in a pregnancy study. CDR3 in DNA: TGTGCCAGCAGTGAAAGTATCCTAGCTGGGGTATACCAAGAGACCCAGTACTTC. It is translated as CASSESILAGVYQETQYF.